This T cell receptor (beta chain) was profiled in a study of cytomegalovirus exposure and HLA in healthy donors. Study summary: The early release's HLA-typed donors yielded 70 million to 85 million unique TCRs.

The donors gave bone marrow, and they were healthy. At collection, donors were nominally healthy, but unrecorded immune exposures were probable. The CDR3 runs to 14 residues. Germline V lookup: CDR1 SGHVS, CDR2 FQNEAQ. V dropped 5 bases and J dropped 3; count of bases not matched to a gene: 6. Amplification used 60 Vbeta primers and 13 Jbeta primers. Data came from immunoSEQ multiplex PCR; TCRdb stores just in-frame clones and leaves some out. The repertoire holds around 140,000 clones, with around 78% as singletons. The clonotype originates from a man in his forties in good health and CMV-seronegative. Sequenced: PBMCs. V gene TRBV7-8 combines with J gene TRBJ2-7; 8 positions match TRBD1. Here the CDR3 reads CASSLSGQGYEQYF. The CDR3 coding sequence is TGTGCCAGCAGCCTATCCGGACAGGGCTACGAGCAGTACTTC. The full variable domain, its missing parts supplied by reference TRBV7-8 and TRBJ2-7, is GAGVSQSPRYKVAKRGQDVALRCDPISGHVSLFWYQQALGQGPEFLTYFQNEAQLDKSGLPSDRFFAERPEGSVSTLKIQRTQQEDSAVYLCASSLSGQGYEQYFGPGTRLTVT.